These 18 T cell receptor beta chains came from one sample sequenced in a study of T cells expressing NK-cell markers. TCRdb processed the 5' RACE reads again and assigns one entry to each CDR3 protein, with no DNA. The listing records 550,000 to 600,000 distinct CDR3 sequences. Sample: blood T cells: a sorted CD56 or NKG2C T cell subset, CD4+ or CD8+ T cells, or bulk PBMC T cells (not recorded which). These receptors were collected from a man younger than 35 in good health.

CDR3 sequence reads: CAWGRGLEAFF. This chain connects TRBV30 to TRBJ1-1; absent DNA, TCRdb's TRBD1 call cannot be checked. The germline CDR1 and CDR2 sequences are GTSNPN and SVGIG (reference sequence). The CDR3 consists of 11 residues.

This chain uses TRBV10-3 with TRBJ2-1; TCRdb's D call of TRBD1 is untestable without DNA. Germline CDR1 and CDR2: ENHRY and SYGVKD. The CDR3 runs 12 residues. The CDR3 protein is CAISDQGNEQFF.

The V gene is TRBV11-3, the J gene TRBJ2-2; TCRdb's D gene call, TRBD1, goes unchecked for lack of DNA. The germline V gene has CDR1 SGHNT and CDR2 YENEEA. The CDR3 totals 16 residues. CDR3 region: CASSPGTGTNTGELFF.

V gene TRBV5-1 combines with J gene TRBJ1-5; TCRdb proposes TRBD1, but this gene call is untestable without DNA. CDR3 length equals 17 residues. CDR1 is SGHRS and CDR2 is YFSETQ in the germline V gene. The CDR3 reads CASSLGTGTGANQPQHF.

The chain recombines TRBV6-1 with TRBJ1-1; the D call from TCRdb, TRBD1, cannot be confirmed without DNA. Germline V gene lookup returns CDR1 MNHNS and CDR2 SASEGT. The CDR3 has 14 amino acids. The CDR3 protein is CASSSTGGSPEAFF.

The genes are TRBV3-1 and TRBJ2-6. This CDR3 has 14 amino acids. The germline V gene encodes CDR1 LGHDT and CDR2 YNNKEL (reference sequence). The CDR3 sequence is CASLGTSGANVLTF.

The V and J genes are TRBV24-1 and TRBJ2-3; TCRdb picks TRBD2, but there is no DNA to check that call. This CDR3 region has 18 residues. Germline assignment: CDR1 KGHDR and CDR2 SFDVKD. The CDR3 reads CATSDPRLVAGSTDTQYF.

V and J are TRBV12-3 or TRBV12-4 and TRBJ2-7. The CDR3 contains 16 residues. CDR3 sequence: CASSFFLAGGSYEQYF.

CDR3 protein: CASSQGVAKNIQYF. The chain recombines TRBV4-2 with TRBJ2-4. CDR1 is LGHNA, CDR2 YNFKEQ, per germline. The CDR3 extends over 14 amino acids.

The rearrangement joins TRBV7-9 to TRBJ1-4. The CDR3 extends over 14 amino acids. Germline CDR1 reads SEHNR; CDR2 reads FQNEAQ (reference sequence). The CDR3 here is CASSQDGANEKLFF.

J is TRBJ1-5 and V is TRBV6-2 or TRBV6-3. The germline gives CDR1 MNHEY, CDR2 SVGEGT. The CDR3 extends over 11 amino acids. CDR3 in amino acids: CASSYEGPQHF.

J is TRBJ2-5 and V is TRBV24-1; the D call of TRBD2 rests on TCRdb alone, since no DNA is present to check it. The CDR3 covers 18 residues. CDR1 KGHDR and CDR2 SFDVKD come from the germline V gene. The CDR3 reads CATSDFSWGRPFQETQYF.

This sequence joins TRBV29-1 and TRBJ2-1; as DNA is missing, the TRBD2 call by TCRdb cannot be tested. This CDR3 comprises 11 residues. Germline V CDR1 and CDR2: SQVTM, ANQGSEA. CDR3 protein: CSVAGDGSEFF.

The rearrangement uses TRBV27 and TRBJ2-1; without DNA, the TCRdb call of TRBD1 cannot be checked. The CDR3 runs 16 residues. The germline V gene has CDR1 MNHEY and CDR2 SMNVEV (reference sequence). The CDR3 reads CASSLSGQTYYNEQFF.

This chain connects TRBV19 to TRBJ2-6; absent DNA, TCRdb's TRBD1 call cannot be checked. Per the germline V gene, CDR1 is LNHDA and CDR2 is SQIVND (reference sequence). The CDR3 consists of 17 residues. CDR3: CASSSGTGASGANVLTF.

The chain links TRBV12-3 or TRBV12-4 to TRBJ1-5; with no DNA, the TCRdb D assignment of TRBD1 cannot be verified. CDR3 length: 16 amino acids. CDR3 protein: CASSLGPRGSNQPQHF.

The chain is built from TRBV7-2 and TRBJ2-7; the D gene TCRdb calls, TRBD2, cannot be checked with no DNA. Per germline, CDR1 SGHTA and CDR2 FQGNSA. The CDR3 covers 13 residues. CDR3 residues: CASSRGTLGEQYF.

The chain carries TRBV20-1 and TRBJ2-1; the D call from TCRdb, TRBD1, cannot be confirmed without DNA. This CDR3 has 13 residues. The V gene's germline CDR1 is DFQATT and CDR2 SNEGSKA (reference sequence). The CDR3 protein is CSARRGKGDEQFF.